This TCR beta chain comes out of a study of cytomegalovirus exposure and HLA in healthy donors. Both 60 Vbeta primers and 13 Jbeta primers went into the PCR. TCRdb's table, derived via immunoSEQ multiplex PCR, lists solely in-frame clones and lacks some. This table holds over 200,000 clones, over 65% found once. Germline loops: CDR1 SEHNR, CDR2 FQNEAQ (reference sequence). The CDR3 runs 14 residues. Unmatched junction bases numbered 4, after V lost 5 bases and J lost 6 bases. This sequence originates from a woman aged 60 to 75 in good health and CMV-seropositive. Material: PBMCs. This chain joins TRBV7-9 and TRBJ1-4, with TRBD1 identical over 9 bases. The CDR3 nucleotides read TGTGCCAGCAGCAGGACAGGGGAGGATGAAAAACTGTTTTTT. Its translation: CASSRTGEDEKLFF.